The text below deals with one T cell receptor beta chain. Its antigen is unknown. This sample is part of a study of T cells after yellow fever vaccination. Overall study results and limits: Of the clonotypes, a small share occurred in both CD4 and CD8 compartments.

A single record per CDR3 protein comes from TCRdb applying MiXCR to the 5' RACE reads. The sample lists roughly 320,000 distinct CDR3 sequences, roughly 10% occurring once. V was trimmed by 10 bases and J by 1 base, leaving 22 bases between them. CDR1 is SEHNR, CDR2 FQNEAQ, per germline (reference sequence). The CDR3 consists of 16 residues. The chain combines TRBV7-9 with TRBJ1-1; D unclear. The receptor was isolated from a man aged 18 to 30 who received the YFV17D yellow fever vaccine. This sample comprised CD4+ T cells sorted from PBMCs, obtained 45 days after the yellow fever booster vaccination. CDR3 nucleotides: TGTGCCAACTCCTCTCCGTCAGGCCCACAGAACACTGAAGCTTTCTTT. The encoded protein is CANSSPSGPQNTEAFF.